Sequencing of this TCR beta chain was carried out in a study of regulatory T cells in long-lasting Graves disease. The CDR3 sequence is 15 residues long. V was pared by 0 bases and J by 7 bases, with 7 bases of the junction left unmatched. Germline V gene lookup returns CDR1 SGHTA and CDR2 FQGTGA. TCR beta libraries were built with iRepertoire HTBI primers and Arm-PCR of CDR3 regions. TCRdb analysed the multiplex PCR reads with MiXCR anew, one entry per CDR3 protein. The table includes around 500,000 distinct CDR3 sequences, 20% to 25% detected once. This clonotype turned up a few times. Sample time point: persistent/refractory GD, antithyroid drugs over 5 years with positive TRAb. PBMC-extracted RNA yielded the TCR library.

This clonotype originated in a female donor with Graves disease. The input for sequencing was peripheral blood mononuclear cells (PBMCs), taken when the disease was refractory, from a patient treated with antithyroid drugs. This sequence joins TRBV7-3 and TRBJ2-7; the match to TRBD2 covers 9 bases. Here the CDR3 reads CASSLTPAGGNEQYF. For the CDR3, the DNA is TGTGCCAGCAGCTTAACGCCAGCGGGAGGAAATGAGCAGTACTTC.